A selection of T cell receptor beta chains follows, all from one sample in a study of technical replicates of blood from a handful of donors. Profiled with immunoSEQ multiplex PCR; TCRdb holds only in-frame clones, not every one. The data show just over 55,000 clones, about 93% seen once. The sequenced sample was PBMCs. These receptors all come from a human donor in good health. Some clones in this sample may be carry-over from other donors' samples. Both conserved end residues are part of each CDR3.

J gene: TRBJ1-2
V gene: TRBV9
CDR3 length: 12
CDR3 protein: CASSVAGYGYTF

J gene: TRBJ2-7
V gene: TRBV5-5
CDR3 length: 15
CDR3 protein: CASSLAAGDSYEQYF

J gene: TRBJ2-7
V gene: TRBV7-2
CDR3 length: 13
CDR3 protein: CASSGDRGDEQYF

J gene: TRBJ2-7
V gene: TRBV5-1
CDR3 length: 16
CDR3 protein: CASSPGIGGAFGEQYF

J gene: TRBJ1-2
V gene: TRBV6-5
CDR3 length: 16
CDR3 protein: CASSYSMGQGNYGYTF

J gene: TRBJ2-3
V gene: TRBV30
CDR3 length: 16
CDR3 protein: CAWSVGSSGNTDTQYF

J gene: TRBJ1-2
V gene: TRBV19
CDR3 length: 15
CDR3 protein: CASSIDRVESYGYTF

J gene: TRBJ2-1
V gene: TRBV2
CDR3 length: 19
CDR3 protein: CASSVPILRGESSYNEQFF

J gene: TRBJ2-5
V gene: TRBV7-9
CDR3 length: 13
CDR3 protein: CAGRRGAGETQYF

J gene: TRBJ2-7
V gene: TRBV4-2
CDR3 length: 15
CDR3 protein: CASSPGTSGGSQQYF

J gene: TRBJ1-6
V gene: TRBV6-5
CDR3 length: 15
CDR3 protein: CASSYQTGNNSPLHF

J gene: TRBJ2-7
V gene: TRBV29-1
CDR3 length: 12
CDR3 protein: CSVEQGGYEQYF

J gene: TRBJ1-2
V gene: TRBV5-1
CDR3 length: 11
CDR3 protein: CASSLSSVYTF

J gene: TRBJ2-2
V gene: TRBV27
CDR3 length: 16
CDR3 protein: CASSLSQGPSTGELFF

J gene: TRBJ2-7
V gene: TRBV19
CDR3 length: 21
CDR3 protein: CASTNGTGPSRASVRSYEQYF

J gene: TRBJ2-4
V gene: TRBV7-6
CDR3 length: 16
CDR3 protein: CASSGPFGRDKNIQYF

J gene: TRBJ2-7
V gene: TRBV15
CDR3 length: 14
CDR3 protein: CATSVGPATYEQYF

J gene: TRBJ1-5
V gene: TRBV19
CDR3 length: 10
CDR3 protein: CAGRGKPQHF

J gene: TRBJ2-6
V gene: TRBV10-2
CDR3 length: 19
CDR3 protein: CASSELRGQGVPGANVLTF

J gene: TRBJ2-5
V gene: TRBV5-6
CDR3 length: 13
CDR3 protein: CASSFRGAETQYF

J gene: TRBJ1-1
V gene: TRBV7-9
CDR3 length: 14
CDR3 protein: CASSLGQGSTEAFF

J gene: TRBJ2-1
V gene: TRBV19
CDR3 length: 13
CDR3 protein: CASSMTSADEQFF

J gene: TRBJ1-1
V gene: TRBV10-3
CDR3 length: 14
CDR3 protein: CAISENPGLTEAFF

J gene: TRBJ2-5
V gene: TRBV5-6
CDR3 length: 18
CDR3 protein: CASSLAGRAGGLQETQYF

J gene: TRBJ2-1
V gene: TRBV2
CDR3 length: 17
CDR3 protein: CASSVLPNPLQQSGQFF

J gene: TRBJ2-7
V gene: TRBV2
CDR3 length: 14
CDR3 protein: CASSSRDRGYEQYF

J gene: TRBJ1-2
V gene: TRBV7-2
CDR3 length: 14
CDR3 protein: CASSLRAEIWGYTF

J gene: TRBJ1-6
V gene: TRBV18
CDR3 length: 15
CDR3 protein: CASCTGGLNNSPLHF

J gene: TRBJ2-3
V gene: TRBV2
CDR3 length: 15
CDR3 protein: CASRRGGVSTDTQYF

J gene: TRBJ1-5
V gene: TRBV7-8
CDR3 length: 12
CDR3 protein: CATGSLNQPQHF

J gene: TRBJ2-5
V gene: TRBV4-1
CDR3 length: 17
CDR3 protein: CASSQEPAGGSGETQYF

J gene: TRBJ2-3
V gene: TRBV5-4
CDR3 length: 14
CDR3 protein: CASRDGLVTDTQYF

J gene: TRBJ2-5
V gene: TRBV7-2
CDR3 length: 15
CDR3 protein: CASSLGPGYQETQYF

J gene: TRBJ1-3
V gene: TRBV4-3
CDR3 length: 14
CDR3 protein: CASSQDRSGNTIYF

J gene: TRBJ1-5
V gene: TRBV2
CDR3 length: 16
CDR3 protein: CASSSGQGQGNQPQHF

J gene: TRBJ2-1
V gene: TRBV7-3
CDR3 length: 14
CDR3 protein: CASSLRDSYNEQFF

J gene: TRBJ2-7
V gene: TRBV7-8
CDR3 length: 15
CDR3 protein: CASSPSSGNSYEQYF

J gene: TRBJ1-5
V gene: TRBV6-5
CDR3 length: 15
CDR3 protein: CASSTFHGGNQPQHF

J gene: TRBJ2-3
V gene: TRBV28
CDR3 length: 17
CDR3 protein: CASSLYRTGGDTDTQYF

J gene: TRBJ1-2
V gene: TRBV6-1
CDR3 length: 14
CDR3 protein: CASDSTGTAWDYTF

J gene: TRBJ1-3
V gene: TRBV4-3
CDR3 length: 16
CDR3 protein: CASSLRAGEGGNTIYF

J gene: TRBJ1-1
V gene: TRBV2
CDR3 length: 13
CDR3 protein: CATGGGQNTEAFF

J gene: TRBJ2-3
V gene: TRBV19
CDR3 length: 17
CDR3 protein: CASSQWTSGGARDTQYF

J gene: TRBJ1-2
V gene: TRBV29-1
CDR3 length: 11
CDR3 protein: CSVTGDSGYTF

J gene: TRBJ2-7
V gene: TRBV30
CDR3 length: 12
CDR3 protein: CAWSVDRYEQYF

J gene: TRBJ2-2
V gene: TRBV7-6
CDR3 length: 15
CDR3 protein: CASSPGLAGTGELFF

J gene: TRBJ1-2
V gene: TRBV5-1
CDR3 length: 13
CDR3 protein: CASSDDRDYGYTF

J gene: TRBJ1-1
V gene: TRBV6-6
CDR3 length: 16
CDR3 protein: CASSPGSQTLNTEAFF

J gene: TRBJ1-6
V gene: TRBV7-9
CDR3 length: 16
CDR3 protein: CASSLDPGQGHSPLHF

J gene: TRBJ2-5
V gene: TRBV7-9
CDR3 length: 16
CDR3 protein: CASSLQGLAGVETQYF

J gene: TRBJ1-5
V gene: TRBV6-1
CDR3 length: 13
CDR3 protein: CASSFGGVQPQHF

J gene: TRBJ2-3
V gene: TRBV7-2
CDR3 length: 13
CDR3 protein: CASSRLGTDTQYF

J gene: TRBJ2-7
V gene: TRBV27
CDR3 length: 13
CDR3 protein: CASSLQQGGEQYF

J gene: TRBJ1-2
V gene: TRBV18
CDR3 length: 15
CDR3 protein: CASSPNRDSSYGYTF

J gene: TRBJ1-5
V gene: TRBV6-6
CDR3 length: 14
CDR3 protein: CASSYVRGIQPQHF

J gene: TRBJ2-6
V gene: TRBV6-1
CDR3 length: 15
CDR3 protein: CASSEGGAGANVLTF

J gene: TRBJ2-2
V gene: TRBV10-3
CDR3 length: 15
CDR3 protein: CAISKGVPNTGELFF

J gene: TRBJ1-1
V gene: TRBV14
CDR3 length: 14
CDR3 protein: CASSQDGQGAEAFF

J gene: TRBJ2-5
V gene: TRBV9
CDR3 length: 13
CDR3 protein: CASSVEQGETQYF

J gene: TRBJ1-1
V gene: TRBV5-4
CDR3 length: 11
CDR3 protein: CASGSGAEAFF